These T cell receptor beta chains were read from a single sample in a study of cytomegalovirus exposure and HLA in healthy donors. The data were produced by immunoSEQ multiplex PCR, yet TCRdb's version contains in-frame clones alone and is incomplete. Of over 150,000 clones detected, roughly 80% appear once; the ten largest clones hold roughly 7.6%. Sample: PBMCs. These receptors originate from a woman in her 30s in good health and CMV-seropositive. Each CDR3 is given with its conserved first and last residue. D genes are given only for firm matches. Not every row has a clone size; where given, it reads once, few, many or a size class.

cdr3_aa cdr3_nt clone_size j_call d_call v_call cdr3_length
CASSALGGRGTEAFF TGTGCCAGCAGCGCCCTTGGAGGGAGGGGCACTGAAGCTTTCTTT - TRBJ1-1 - TRBV9 15
CSVTGGAFETQYF TGCAGCGTAACAGGGGGCGCGTTCGAGACCCAGTACTTC - TRBJ2-5 TRBD1 TRBV29-1 13
CASSSGQGAGEVQETQYF TGTGCCAGCAGCTCTGGACAGGGGGCGGGGGAGGTACAAGAGACCCAGTACTTC - TRBJ2-5 TRBD1 TRBV11-1 18
CASSLDSGGGKEQFF TGTGCCAGCAGCTTAGATAGCGGGGGGGGCAAGGAGCAGTTCTTC - TRBJ2-1 TRBD2 TRBV7-6 15
CASSGGTSGGREQFF TGCGCCAGCAGCGGCGGGACTAGCGGGGGTCGGGAGCAGTTCTTC - TRBJ2-1 TRBD2 TRBV5-1 15
CASSQWTGHQETQYF TGCGCCAGCAGCCAATGGACAGGACATCAAGAGACCCAGTACTTC - TRBJ2-5 TRBD1 TRBV4-3 15
CASSRALTGTGGLQQYF TGCGCCAGCAGCCGCGCATTAACCGGGACAGGGGGCCTACAGCAGTACTTC - TRBJ2-7 TRBD1 TRBV5-1 17
CASSLTGQFTGDYGYTF TGTGCCAGCTCACTAACAGGACAGTTTACTGGCGACTATGGCTACACCTTC - TRBJ1-2 - TRBV18 17
CAWSGLGLQETQYF TGTGCCTGGAGCGGTCTGGGACTTCAAGAGACCCAGTACTTC - TRBJ2-5 - TRBV30 14
CASSVGRGDTEAFF TGCGCCAGCAGTGTCGGCAGGGGGGACACTGAAGCTTTCTTT - TRBJ1-1 TRBD1 TRBV10-2 14
CASRLTWDRGPYTGELFF TGTGCAAGTCGCTTAACTTGGGACAGGGGACCCTACACCGGGGAGCTGTTTTTT few TRBJ2-2 - TRBV12-2 18
CASSSYGTGGRGYTF TGTGCCAGCAGTTCTTATGGGACAGGGGGCCGGGGCTACACCTTC few TRBJ1-2 TRBD1 TRBV6-5 15
CASSQEGTLTNEKLFF TGCGCCAGCAGCCAAGAAGGGACACTAACTAATGAAAAACTGTTTTTT - TRBJ1-4 - TRBV4-1 16
CASSSRTGQSPLHF TGCGCCAGCAGCTCGCGGACAGGGCAATCACCCCTCCACTTT - TRBJ1-6 TRBD1 TRBV5-1 14
CASSFRLAGEPDTIYEQYF TGTGCCAGTAGTTTTAGACTAGCGGGGGAACCGGATACTATCTACGAGCAGTACTTC - TRBJ2-7 TRBD2 TRBV19 19
CASTPGQGASGNTIYF TGTGCCAGCACCCCTGGACAGGGGGCTTCCGGAAACACCATATATTTT - TRBJ1-3 TRBD1 TRBV6-6 16
CASSTGQGARGYTF TGTGCCAGCAGCACGGGACAGGGGGCGCGGGGCTACACCTTC - TRBJ1-2 TRBD1 TRBV27 14
CASSLEANEKLFF TGTGCCAGCAGCCTGGAGGCTAATGAAAAACTGTTTTTT - TRBJ1-4 - TRBV7-9 13
CASTLPGQHSYEQYF TGTGCCAGCACTCTACCGGGACAGCACTCCTACGAGCAGTACTTC - TRBJ2-7 TRBD1 TRBV6-4 15
CASSVTGKDTEAFF TGTGCCAGCAGTGTGACAGGGAAGGACACTGAAGCTTTCTTT - TRBJ1-1 TRBD1 TRBV2 14
CASSLKLQGNYGYTF TGTGCCAGCAGCTTGAAACTTCAGGGGAACTATGGCTACACCTTC once TRBJ1-2 - TRBV7-9 15
CASKGGALQPQHF TGTGCCAGCAAAGGGGGGGCCCTTCAGCCCCAGCATTTT - TRBJ1-5 - TRBV6-5 13
CASSLIKWDSHEAFF TGTGCCAGCAGCTTAATTAAATGGGACAGCCATGAAGCTTTCTTT - TRBJ1-1 TRBD1 TRBV7-2 15
CASSPRQGQETQYF TGTGCCAGCTCACCCCGACAGGGCCAAGAGACCCAGTACTTC - TRBJ2-5 TRBD1 TRBV18 14
CASGPRTGNNEQFF TGTGCCAGTGGACCTCGGACAGGGAACAATGAGCAGTTCTTC - TRBJ2-1 TRBD1 TRBV27 14
CSVNVDRESYGYTF TGCAGCGTGAACGTCGACAGGGAAAGCTATGGCTACACCTTC - TRBJ1-2 TRBD1 TRBV29-1 14
CASSQEPPGRGNTGELFF TGCGCCAGCAGCCAAGAACCCCCGGGCCGGGGGAACACCGGGGAGCTGTTTTTT - TRBJ2-2 - TRBV4-3 18
CASSPETGGRIHGYTF TGTGCCAGCTCACCAGAGACAGGGGGCAGAATCCATGGCTACACCTTC - TRBJ1-2 TRBD1 TRBV18 16
CASNYQTGSSNYGYTF TGCGCCAGCAACTACCAGACTGGCAGTTCTAACTATGGCTACACCTTC - TRBJ1-2 - TRBV5-1 16
CASSRGNPYYGYTF TGTGCCAGCAGTCGGGGGAACCCCTACTATGGCTACACCTTC - TRBJ1-2 - TRBV6-6 14
CASSLDRSYEQYF TGTGCCAGCAGCTTGGACAGGTCTTACGAGCAGTACTTC - TRBJ2-7 - TRBV5-4 13
CASSYRGRAPQHF TGTGCCAGCAGTTACCGGGGGAGGGCGCCCCAGCATTTT - TRBJ1-5 - TRBV6-5 13
CASSLGQGSSEAFF TGTGCCAGCAGCTTAGGGCAGGGCAGTAGTGAAGCTTTCTTT few TRBJ1-1 - TRBV7-9 14
CATKQTGYNEKLFF TGCGCCACCAAACAAACAGGTTATAATGAAAAACTGTTTTTT - TRBJ1-4 - TRBV5-1 14
CASSLAVTRGEKLFF TGTGCCAGCAGCTTGGCCGTTACCAGGGGTGAAAAACTGTTTTTT - TRBJ1-4 - TRBV5-6 15
CASSVAETGAFMNTEAFF TGTGCCAGCAGCGTAGCAGAGACAGGGGCGTTCATGAACACTGAAGCTTTCTTT - TRBJ1-1 TRBD1 TRBV9 18
CASSTPDRASYGYTF TGTGCCAGCAGCACCCCGGACAGGGCGAGCTATGGCTACACCTTC - TRBJ1-2 TRBD1 TRBV5-5 15
CASSFAPGVYGYTF TGTGCCAGCAGCTTCGCCCCAGGGGTGTATGGCTACACCTTC - TRBJ1-2 - TRBV7-3 14
CSSSLETGYDEQFF TGTTCCAGCAGCTTAGAGACAGGGTATGACGAGCAGTTCTTC once TRBJ2-1 TRBD1 TRBV7-9 14
CASRRDPGTYRSPLHF TGTGCCAGCAGGCGGGACCCGGGGACGTATCGGTCACCCCTCCACTTT - TRBJ1-6 - TRBV6-6 16